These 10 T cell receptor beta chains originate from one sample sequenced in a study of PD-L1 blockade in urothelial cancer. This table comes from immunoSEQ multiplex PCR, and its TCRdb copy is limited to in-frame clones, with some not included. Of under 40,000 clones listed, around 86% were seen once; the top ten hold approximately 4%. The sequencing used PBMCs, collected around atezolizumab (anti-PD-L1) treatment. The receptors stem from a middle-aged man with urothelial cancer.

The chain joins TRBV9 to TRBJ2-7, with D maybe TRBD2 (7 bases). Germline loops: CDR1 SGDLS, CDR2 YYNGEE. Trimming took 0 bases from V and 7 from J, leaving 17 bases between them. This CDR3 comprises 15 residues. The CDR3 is CASSVDRGARGEQYF. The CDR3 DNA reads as TGTGCCAGCAGCGTAGATCGGGGGGCAAGGGGGGAGCAGTACTTC.

CDR3 protein: CAISQSRGTGETQYF. CDR3 DNA sequence: TGTGCCATCAGCCAAAGCAGGGGGACGGGAGAGACCCAGTACTTC. The V call is TRBV10-3, the J call TRBJ2-5; 7 bases match TRBD1. Germline V gene data show CDR1 as ENHRY and CDR2 as SYGVKD. V was clipped by 6 bases and J by 4 bases; unmatched bases: 11. The CDR3 sequence is 15 residues long.

The CDR3 bases are TGTGCCAGCAGCGTAGAAGGAGCGGGGCACAATGAGCAGTTCTTC. Its translation: CASSVEGAGHNEQFF. The chain has TRBV9 and TRBJ2-1; TRBD2 aligns across 7 bases. Germline V gives CDR1 SGDLS, CDR2 YYNGEE. The V and J ends lost 0 bases and 5 bases, in that order; junction bases with no gene match: 5. CDR3 length equals 15 residues. The full variable domain, its missing parts supplied by reference TRBV9 and TRBJ2-1, is DSGVTQTPKHLITATGQRVTLRCSPRSGDLSVYWYQQSLDQGLQFLIQYYNGEERAKGNILERFSAQQFPDLHSELNLSSLELGDSALYFCASSVEGAGHNEQFFGPGTRLTVL.

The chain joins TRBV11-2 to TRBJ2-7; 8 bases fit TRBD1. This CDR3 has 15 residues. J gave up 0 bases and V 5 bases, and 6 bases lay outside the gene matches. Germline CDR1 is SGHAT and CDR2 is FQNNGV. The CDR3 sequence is CASSATGAYSYEQYF. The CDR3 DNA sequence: TGTGCCAGCAGCGCGACAGGGGCCTACTCCTACGAGCAGTACTTC.

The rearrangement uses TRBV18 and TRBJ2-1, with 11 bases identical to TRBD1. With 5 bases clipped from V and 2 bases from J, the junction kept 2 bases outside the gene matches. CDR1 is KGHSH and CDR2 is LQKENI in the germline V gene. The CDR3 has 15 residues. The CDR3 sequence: CASSSGQGAYNEQFF. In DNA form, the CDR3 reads TGTGCCAGCTCATCGGGACAGGGGGCCTACAATGAGCAGTTCTTC.

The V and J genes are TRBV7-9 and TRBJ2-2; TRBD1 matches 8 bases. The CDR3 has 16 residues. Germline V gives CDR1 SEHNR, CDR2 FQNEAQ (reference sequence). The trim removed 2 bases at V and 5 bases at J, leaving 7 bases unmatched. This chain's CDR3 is CASSLLPTGGTGELFF. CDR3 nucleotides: TGTGCCAGCAGCTTATTGCCAACAGGGGGGACCGGGGAGCTGTTTTTT.

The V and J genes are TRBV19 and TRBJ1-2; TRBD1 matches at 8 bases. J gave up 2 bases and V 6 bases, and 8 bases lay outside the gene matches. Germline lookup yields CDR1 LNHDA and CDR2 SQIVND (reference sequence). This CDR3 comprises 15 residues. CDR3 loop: CASSSRGHGNYGYTF. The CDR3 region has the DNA TGTGCCAGTAGCTCCAGGGGGCACGGGAACTATGGCTACACCTTC.

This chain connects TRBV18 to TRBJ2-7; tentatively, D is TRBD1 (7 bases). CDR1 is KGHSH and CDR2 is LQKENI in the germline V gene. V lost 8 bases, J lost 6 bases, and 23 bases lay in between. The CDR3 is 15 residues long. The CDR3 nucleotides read TGTGCCAGCCGGAAATTAGGGGGCGGGATCCTCGAGCAGTACTTC. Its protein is CASRKLGGGILEQYF.

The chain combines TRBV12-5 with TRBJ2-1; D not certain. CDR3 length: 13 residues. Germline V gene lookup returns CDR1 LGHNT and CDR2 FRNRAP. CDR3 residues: CVRPVCSYNEQFF. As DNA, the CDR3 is TGTGTACGTCCAGTCTGCTCCTACAATGAGCAGTTCTTC.

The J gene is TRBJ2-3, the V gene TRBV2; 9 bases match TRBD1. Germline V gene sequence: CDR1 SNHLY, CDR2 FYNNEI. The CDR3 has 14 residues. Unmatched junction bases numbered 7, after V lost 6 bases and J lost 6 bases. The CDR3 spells CASSYRGLWDTQYF. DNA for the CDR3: TGTGCCAGCAGCTACAGGGGGCTTTGGGATACGCAGTATTTT.